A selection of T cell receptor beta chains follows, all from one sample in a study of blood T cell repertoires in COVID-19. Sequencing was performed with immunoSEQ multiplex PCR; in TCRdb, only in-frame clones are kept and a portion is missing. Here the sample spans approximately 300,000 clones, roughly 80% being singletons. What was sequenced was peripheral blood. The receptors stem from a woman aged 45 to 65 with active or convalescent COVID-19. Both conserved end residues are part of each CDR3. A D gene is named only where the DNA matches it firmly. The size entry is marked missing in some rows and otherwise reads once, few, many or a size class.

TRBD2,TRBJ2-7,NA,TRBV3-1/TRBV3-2,TGTGCCAGCAGCCACGGGACTAGAATGCTAGTGGGCTACGAGCAGTACTTC,CASSHGTRMLVGYEQYF
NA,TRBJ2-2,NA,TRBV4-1,TGCGCCAGCAGCCATAACACGAACACCGGGGAGCTGTTTTTT,CASSHNTNTGELFF
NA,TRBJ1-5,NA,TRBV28,TGTGCCAGCAGTTTACGGTCCTGGCAGCCCCAGCATTTT,CASSLRSWQPQHF
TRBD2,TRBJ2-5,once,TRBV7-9,TGTGCCAGCAGCCCGGGACTAGCGGGAGCATCGGAGACCCAGTACTTC,CASSPGLAGASETQYF
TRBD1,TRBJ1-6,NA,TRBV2,TGTGCCAGCAGCGCCGGGACAGGGAAAGGATCACCCCTCCACTTT,CASSAGTGKGSPLHF
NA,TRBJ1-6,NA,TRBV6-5,TGTGCCAGCAGCCACGGGCAGGGAGGTTATTCACCCCTCCACTTT,CASSHGQGGYSPLHF
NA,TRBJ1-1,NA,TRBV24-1,TGTGCCACCAGTGATCCGGGACTTCCAGAAGCTTTCTTT,CATSDPGLPEAFF
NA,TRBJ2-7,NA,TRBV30,TGTGCCTGGAGTGTTGGCGGGTTCACCCACGAGCAGTACTTC,CAWSVGGFTHEQYF
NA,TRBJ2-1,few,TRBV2,TGTGCCAGCAGTGTAAAAAATGAGCAGTTCTTC,CASSVKNEQFF
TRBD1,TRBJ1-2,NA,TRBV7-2,TGTGCCAGCAGCTTGCCCCCTTCGGACAGGGTCTATGGCTACACCTTC,CASSLPPSDRVYGYTF
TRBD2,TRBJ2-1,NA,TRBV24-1,TGTGCCACCAGTGATGGGGGACTAGCCGCCGCCGGGGGTGAGCAGTTCTTC,CATSDGGLAAAGGEQFF
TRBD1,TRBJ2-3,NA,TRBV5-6,TGTGCCAGCAGCTCTGTCCGGGACAGGGGAGGGTCAGATACGCAGTATTTT,CASSSVRDRGGSDTQYF
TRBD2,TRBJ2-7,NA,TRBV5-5,TGTGCCAGCAGCTTGGGACTAGCGGGACTCTACGAGCAGTACTTC,CASSLGLAGLYEQYF
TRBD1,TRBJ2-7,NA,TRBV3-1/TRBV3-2,TGTGCCAGCAGCCAAGGGATGACAGGGGCTCTATACGAGCAGTACTTC,CASSQGMTGALYEQYF
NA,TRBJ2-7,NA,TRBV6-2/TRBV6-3,TGTGCCAGCAGTTACTCGGGGGGAACCTACGAGCAGTACTTC,CASSYSGGTYEQYF
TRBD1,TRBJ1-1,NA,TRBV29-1,TGCAGCGTGAGGACAGGGGGGAACACTGAAGCTTTCTTT,CSVRTGGNTEAFF
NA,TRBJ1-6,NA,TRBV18,TGTGCCAGCTCACAACAGTTCTATAATTCACCCCTCCACTTT,CASSQQFYNSPLHF
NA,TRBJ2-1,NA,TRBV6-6,TGTGCCAGCAGCCGGGGAGCCGGGAGCTCCTACAATGAGCAGTTCTTC,CASSRGAGSSYNEQFF
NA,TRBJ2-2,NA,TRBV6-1,TGTGCCAGCAGTGATCTAGTCGACGCCGGGGAGCTGTTTTTT,CASSDLVDAGELFF
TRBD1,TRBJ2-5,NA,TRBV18,TGTGCCAGCTCACCACTCGGTTCGACAGGGGGTATGGAGACCCAGTACTTC,CASSPLGSTGGMETQYF
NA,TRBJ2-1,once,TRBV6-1,TGTGCCAGCAGTGAAGCGGAGGGCCGGGGTTACAATGAGCAGTTCTTC,CASSEAEGRGYNEQFF
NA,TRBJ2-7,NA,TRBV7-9,TGTGCCAGCAGCTTAGTAAACGAGCAGTACTTC,CASSLVNEQYF
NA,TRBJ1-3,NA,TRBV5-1,TGCGCCAGCAGCTTGGGTAGCGCAATCTCTGGAAACACCATATATTTT,CASSLGSAISGNTIYF
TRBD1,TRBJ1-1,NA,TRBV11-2,TGTGCCAGCAGCTTTTCGGGACAGCCGAACACTGAAGCTTTCTTT,CASSFSGQPNTEAFF
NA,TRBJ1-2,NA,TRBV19,TGTGCCAGTAGTACAACCGGGACACACAACTATGGCTACACCTTC,CASSTTGTHNYGYTF
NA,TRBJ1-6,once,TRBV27,TGTGCCAGCAGTCTCACAGGGTTCTTCGGTTCACCCCTCCACTTT,CASSLTGFFGSPLHF
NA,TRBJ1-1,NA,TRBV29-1,TGCAGCGTTGGGGTCAGGGGTTCGAACACTGAAGCTTTCTTT,CSVGVRGSNTEAFF
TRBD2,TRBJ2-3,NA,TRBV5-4,TGTGCCAGCAGCTTGGCTAGCGGGAGCTACACAGATACGCAGTATTTT,CASSLASGSYTDTQYF
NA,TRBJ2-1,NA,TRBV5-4,TGTGCCAGCAGCTTGGGGGAACTAGGCAATGAGCAGTTCTTC,CASSLGELGNEQFF
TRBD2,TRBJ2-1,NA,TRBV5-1,TGCGCCAGCAGACTAGCGGATAGCTCCTACAATGAGCAGTTCTTC,CASRLADSSYNEQFF
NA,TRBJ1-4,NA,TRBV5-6,TGTGCCAGCAGCCACGGGACAACGGTTGAAAAACTGTTTTTT,CASSHGTTVEKLFF
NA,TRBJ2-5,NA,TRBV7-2,TGTGCCAGCAGCTTAGAGTCAGGGGTAGGGGAGACCCAGTACTTC,CASSLESGVGETQYF
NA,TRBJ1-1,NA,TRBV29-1,TGCAGCGTTGGGAGTCTTGAAGCTTTCTTT,CSVGSLEAFF
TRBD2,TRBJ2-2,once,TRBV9,TGTGCCAGCAGCGTACTAGCGGGAGGACTCAACACCGGGGAGCTGTTTTTT,CASSVLAGGLNTGELFF
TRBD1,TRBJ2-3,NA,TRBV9,TGTGCCAGCAGCCCCAACAGGGGGCAATGGGATACGCAGTATTTT,CASSPNRGQWDTQYF
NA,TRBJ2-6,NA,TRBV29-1,TGCAGCGCACGGGAGCCAGGATCTGGGGCCAACGTCCTGACTTTC,CSAREPGSGANVLTF
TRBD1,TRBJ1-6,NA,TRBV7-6,TGTGCCAGCAGCTCCCGACAGGGAGCCAATTCACCCCTCCACTTT,CASSSRQGANSPLHF
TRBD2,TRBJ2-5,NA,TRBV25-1,TGTGCCAGCAGTGAACGGATGGGGGGGCAAGAGACCCAGTACTTC,CASSERMGGQETQYF
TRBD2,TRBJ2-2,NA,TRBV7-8,TGTGCCAGCAGCCCCCTTTCTAGGACTAGCGGGAGGGCCCTGGCCGGGGAGCTGTTTTTT,CASSPLSRTSGRALAGELFF
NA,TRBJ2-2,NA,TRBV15,TGTGCCACCAGCAGATACCCTCAACGAGGGGGTGGGACCGGGGAGCTGTTTTTT,CATSRYPQRGGGTGELFF
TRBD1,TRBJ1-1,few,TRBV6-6,TGTGCCAGCAGTAATGGACAGGGGGCTAACACTGAAGCTTTCTTT,CASSNGQGANTEAFF
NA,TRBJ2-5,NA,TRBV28,TGTGCCAGCAGTTTAGTGAAGGGGTGGCAAGAGACCCAGTACTTC,CASSLVKGWQETQYF
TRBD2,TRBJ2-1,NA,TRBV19,TGTGCCAGTAGTACTAGCGGGAGTGTTCATGAGCAGTTCTTC,CASSTSGSVHEQFF
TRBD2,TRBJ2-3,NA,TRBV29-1,TGCAGCGTTGAAGCATGGGAGACTAGCGGGAGCTCAGATACGCAGTATTTT,CSVEAWETSGSSDTQYF
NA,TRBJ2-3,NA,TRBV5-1,TGCGCCAGCAGCCCCCGGCCCCCGGGACTGGTAGCAGATACGCAGTATTTT,CASSPRPPGLVADTQYF
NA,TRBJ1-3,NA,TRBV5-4,TGTGCCAGCAGCTTGCTAACAGGGTCCGGAAACACCATATATTTT,CASSLLTGSGNTIYF
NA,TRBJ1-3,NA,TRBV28,TGTGCCAGCAGTTCTTCAGGGTCTGGAAACACCATATATTTT,CASSSSGSGNTIYF
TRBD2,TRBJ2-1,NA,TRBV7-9,TGTGCCAGCAGCTTGAGCGGGAGGGATGAGCAGTTCTTC,CASSLSGRDEQFF
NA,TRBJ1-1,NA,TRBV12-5,TGTGCTAGTGGGACAGGTTTTTCTGAAGCTTTCTTT,CASGTGFSEAFF
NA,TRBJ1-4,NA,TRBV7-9,TGTGCCAGCAGCTTAGGGGGGGACGAGGCAGTGTCCGAAAAACTGTTTTTT,CASSLGGDEAVSEKLFF
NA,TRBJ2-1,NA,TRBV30,TGTGCCTGGAGTGTACGGGGTATCATGTACAATGAGCAGTTCTTC,CAWSVRGIMYNEQFF
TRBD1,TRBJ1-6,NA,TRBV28,TGTGCCAGTAAGGACAGGGCTAATTCACCCCTCCACTTT,CASKDRANSPLHF
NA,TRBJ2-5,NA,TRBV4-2,TGTGCCAGCAGCCAAGAGGGCCAGGCTCCGCAAGAGACCCAGTACTTC,CASSQEGQAPQETQYF
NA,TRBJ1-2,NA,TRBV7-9,TGTGCCAGCAGCTCAGCCCCCCAATTCGGAGCTAACTATGGCTACACCTTC,CASSSAPQFGANYGYTF
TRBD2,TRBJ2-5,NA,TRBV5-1,TGCGCCAGCAGCTTGGCCCTGGGGAGGGCCTCAGGAGAGACCCAGTACTTC,CASSLALGRASGETQYF
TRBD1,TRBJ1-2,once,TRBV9,TGTGCCAGCAGCGCTCCAGGGACAGGGAATGGCTACACCTTC,CASSAPGTGNGYTF
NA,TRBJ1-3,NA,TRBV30,TGTGCCTGGAGTGGGGGACTTAGTGGAAACACCATATATTTT,CAWSGGLSGNTIYF
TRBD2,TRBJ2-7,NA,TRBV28,TGTGCCAGCAGTTTATCCTCACGCGGGAGCTACGAGCAGTACTTC,CASSLSSRGSYEQYF
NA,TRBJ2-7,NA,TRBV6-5,TGTGCCAGCAGGGACCAGGGCTCTCGCTACGAGCAGTACTTC,CASRDQGSRYEQYF